The 24 T cell receptor beta chains listed next were all sequenced from one sample in a study of blood T cell repertoires in COVID-19. Sequenced by immunoSEQ multiplex PCR; TCRdb stores in-frame clones only, minus some. The table includes around 120,000 clones, under 80% detected once. Source material: peripheral blood. These receptors all stem from a man aged 65 to 85 with acute or convalescent COVID-19.

The V and J genes are TRBV6-2 or TRBV6-3 and TRBJ1-1; 7 bases fit TRBD1. The V gene end was trimmed by 2 bases and the J gene end by 4 bases; junction bases not matched to a gene: 4. Germline lookup yields CDR1 MNHEY and CDR2 SVGEGT. The CDR3 extends over 14 amino acids. In nucleotides, the CDR3 is TGTGCCAGCAGTTACCTCAGGACAGGCACTGAAGCTTTCTTT. It codes for CASSYLRTGTEAFF.

The DNA of the CDR3 is TGTGCCAGCAGCGCCATTAGCGAGCAGTACTTC. Translated: CASSAISEQYF. The V and J genes are TRBV11-3 and TRBJ2-7; no firm D call. The germline V gene has CDR1 SGHNT and CDR2 YENEEA. Trimming took 5 bases from V and 6 from J, leaving 8 bases between them. The CDR3 totals 11 residues.

The V gene is TRBV9, the J gene TRBJ1-6; 8 nucleotides match TRBD1. Unmatched junction bases numbered 16, after V lost 2 bases and J lost 9 bases. The CDR3 loop spans 18 amino acids. Per the germline V gene, CDR1 is SGDLS and CDR2 is YYNGEE. The CDR3, as DNA: TGTGCCAGCAGCGTTGCCGCCCGTCAGGGGGCGATTGGTTCACCCCTCCACTTT. This translates into CASSVAARQGAIGSPLHF.

A few counts support this clone. This sequence joins TRBV5-4 and TRBJ1-1; D is undetermined. V was shortened by 3 bases and J by 10 bases, with 16 bases between the two germline ends. The CDR3 runs 13 residues. Germline CDR1 SGHNT, CDR2 YYREEE (reference sequence). The CDR3 region has the DNA TGTGCCAGCAGCTCGGCAGGTCCTCGGGGAGCTTTCTTT. It yields the protein CASSSAGPRGAFF. The full variable domain, rest sourced from reference TRBV5-4 and TRBJ1-1, is ETGVTQSPTHLIKTRGQQVTLRCSSQSGHNTVSWYQQALGQGPQFIFQYYREEENGRGNFPPRFSGLQFPNYSSELNVNALELDDSALYLCASSSAGPRGAFFGQGTRLTVV.

This rearrangement joins TRBV4-2 to TRBJ2-6; maybe TRBD2 (5 bases). The CDR3 runs to 18 residues. The germline CDR1 and CDR2 sequences are LGHNA and YNFKEQ. The V end was cut by 0 bases, the J end by 0 bases, with 12 bases between. Here the CDR3 DNA reads TGTGCCAGCAGCCAAGATGTCGCCACTAGCTCTGGGGCCAACGTCCTGACTTTC. As protein: CASSQDVATSSGANVLTF.

This clone came up a few times. The chain recombines TRBV14 with TRBJ2-7; no definite D call. CDR1 SGHDN and CDR2 FVKESK come from the germline V gene. V was shortened by 1 base and J by 2 bases, with 12 bases between the two germline ends. The CDR3 consists of 15 residues. CDR3 amino acids: CASSQAPPRAYEQYF. The CDR3 coding sequence is TGTGCCAGCAGCCAAGCGCCCCCCCGCGCCTACGAGCAGTACTTC.

The chain carries TRBV6-6 and TRBJ1-1, with a weak D call TRBD1 (6 bases). With 2 bases removed from V and 3 bases from J, the gap between germline ends came to 7 bases. The CDR3 has 13 amino acids. Per the germline V gene, CDR1 is MNHNY and CDR2 is SVGAGI (reference sequence). CDR3 sequence (DNA): TGTGCCAGCAGTTACAACAGGGACACTGAAGCTTTCTTT. Protein product: CASSYNRDTEAFF.

The rearrangement joins TRBV15 to TRBJ2-2, with D tentatively TRBD1 (5 bases). CDR3 size: 17 residues. Germline values: CDR1 LNHNV, CDR2 YYDKDF (reference sequence). Trimming removed 0 bases from V and 1 base from J, with 12 bases in between. For the CDR3, the DNA is TGTGCCACCAGCAGAGATTACTGGGGCGGGAACACCGGGGAGCTGTTTTTT. Amino acids: CATSRDYWGGNTGELFF.

This clone was observed at least ten times. This sample also contains other DNA sequences that code for the same CDR3. The J gene is TRBJ1-5, the V gene TRBV24-1; 7 nucleotides match TRBD1. CDR1 KGHDR and CDR2 SFDVKD come from the germline V gene. Germline trimming cut 3 bases from V and 6 bases from J; bases unmatched to any gene: 7. The CDR3 covers 15 residues. In nucleotides, the CDR3 is TGTGCCACCAGTGATCCCCGACAGGGAGGTCAGCCCCAGCATTTT. Translation: CATSDPRQGGQPQHF.

This clone was found once. The chain has TRBV5-1 and TRBJ2-5; TRBD1 might be the D (5 bases). CDR1 is SGHRS and CDR2 is YFSETQ in the germline V gene. The germline V and J ends were trimmed by 5 bases and 5 bases, with 19 bases remaining between them. The CDR3 is 15 residues long. For the CDR3, the DNA is TGCGCCAGCAGAATGGAGACAGCCTCCCGTGAGACCCAGTACTTC. Translated, it gives CASRMETASRETQYF.

The V call is TRBV30, the J call TRBJ1-2; 7 nucleotides line up with TRBD1. The CDR3 has 14 residues. The germline gives CDR1 GTSNPN, CDR2 SVGIG (reference sequence). V shed 2 bases, J shed 4 bases, and the junction held 7 bases outside the gene matches. CDR3 amino acids: CAWSKGDRAYGYTF. The CDR3 region has the DNA TGTGCCTGGAGTAAGGGAGACAGGGCCTATGGCTACACCTTC.

The rearrangement uses TRBV2 and TRBJ2-3; the D is unclear. The CDR3 totals 13 residues. The germline V gene has CDR1 SNHLY and CDR2 FYNNEI. The V end lost 5 bases, the J end lost 0 bases, and 6 bases lay between the germline ends. CDR3 bases: TGTGCCAGCAGTCTAACTAGCACAGATACGCAGTATTTT. Its protein product is CASSLTSTDTQYF.

V and J are TRBV5-4 and TRBJ2-5, with 7 bases that match TRBD1. The CDR3 extends over 16 amino acids. The V segment lost 0 bases and the J segment 1 base; nucleotides outside the gene matches: 6. Germline V gene data show CDR1 as SGHNT and CDR2 as YYREEE (reference sequence). This CDR3 reads CASSLVERGPQETQYF. CDR3 sequence (DNA): TGTGCCAGCAGCTTGGTAGAGAGGGGGCCCCAAGAGACCCAGTACTTC.

The chain carries TRBV11-3 and TRBJ1-6; D is undetermined. The V gene lost 5 bases and the J gene lost 15 bases, with 8 bases spanning the gap. This CDR3 has 10 residues. The germline gives CDR1 SGHNT, CDR2 YENEEA. The CDR3 is CASSAGNLHF. Written as DNA, the CDR3 is TGTGCCAGCAGCGCGGGAAACCTCCACTTT.

The table lists this clone with a count of one. The chain combines TRBV7-9 with TRBJ1-4, with 11 bases matching TRBD1. The CDR3 extends over 17 amino acids. Trimming at V came to 5 bases and at J to 3 bases, leaving 8 bases not matched to a gene. In germline, CDR1 is SEHNR, CDR2 FQNEAQ (reference sequence). The CDR3 bases are TGTGCCAGCAGCCTCCAGGGGACAGGGGGACCTAATGAAAAACTGTTTTTT. Translating it yields CASSLQGTGGPNEKLFF.

The rearrangement joins TRBV24-1 to TRBJ1-5; tentative D call: TRBD1 (5 bases). This CDR3 contains 12 residues. Germline V gene lookup returns CDR1 KGHDR and CDR2 SFDVKD. V was clipped by 4 bases and J by 11 bases, with 11 bases between them. The CDR3 here is CATSDRRGSQHF. The CDR3 DNA sequence: TGTGCCACCAGTGACCGACGGGGGTCCCAGCATTTT.

The CDR3 DNA reads as TGTGCCACCAGCTTCCGACTAGCCGGGGAGACCCAGTACTTC. It is translated as CATSFRLAGETQYF. The chain has TRBV15 and TRBJ2-5; the match to TRBD2 covers 7 bases. The germline V gene has CDR1 LNHNV and CDR2 YYDKDF (reference sequence). The CDR3 is 14 residues long. The V gene end was trimmed by 5 bases and the J gene end by 5 bases; junction bases not matched to a gene: 8.

J is TRBJ2-5 and V is TRBV6-5; D may be TRBD2 (6 bases). V was pared by 6 bases and J by 5 bases, with 13 bases between. Per the germline V gene, CDR1 is MNHEY and CDR2 is SVGAGI. This CDR3 is 13 amino acids long. The CDR3 DNA reads as TGTGCCAGCAGCCCGCCGGGGGTCGAGACCCAGTACTTC. Protein sequence: CASSPPGVETQYF.

The V call is TRBV4-2, the J call TRBJ2-5; 10 bases align to TRBD2. CDR3 size: 18 residues. J was trimmed by 1 base and V by 4 bases; bases with no gene match: 12. The V gene's germline CDR1 is LGHNA and CDR2 YNFKEQ. The CDR3 sequence is CASSPGTLSGGLQETQYF. Written as DNA, the CDR3 is TGTGCCAGCAGCCCCGGAACCCTTAGCGGGGGGCTCCAAGAGACCCAGTACTTC.

The genes are TRBV4-3 and TRBJ2-3; D is possibly TRBD2 (6 bases). Germline lookup yields CDR1 LGHNA and CDR2 YSLEER. CDR3 length equals 15 residues. V was pared by 0 bases and J by 7 bases, with 14 bases between. The chain's CDR3 is CASSQESTSRYTQYF. The CDR3 coding sequence is TGCGCCAGCAGCCAAGAGAGCACTAGCCGGTATACGCAGTATTTT.

The chain combines TRBV5-8 with TRBJ1-2, with D possibly being TRBD1 (5 bases). Trimming took off 0 bases at V and 8 bases at J, with 11 bases between the two ends. Germline lookup yields CDR1 SGHTS and CDR2 YDEGEE. The CDR3 length is 13 residues. CDR3 region: CASSLVGGDGYTF. CDR3 DNA: TGTGCCAGCAGCTTGGTTGGAGGGGACGGCTACACCTTC. The full variable domain, in which reference TRBV5-8 and TRBJ1-2 provide the parts outside the CDR3, is EAGVTQSPTHLIKTRGQQATLRCSPISGHTSVYWYQQALGLGLQFLLWYDEGEERNRGNFPPRFSGRQFPNYSSELNVNALELEDSALYLCASSLVGGDGYTFGSGTRLTVV.

This chain joins TRBV11-3 and TRBJ1-6; D is possibly TRBD1 (5 bases). Trimming shortened V by 1 base and J by 2 bases, and 12 bases separated the two germline ends. CDR3 length equals 17 residues. Germline V gives CDR1 SGHNT, CDR2 YENEEA. CDR3 residues: CASSLGREGAYNSPLHF. CDR3 bases: TGTGCCAGCAGCTTAGGCAGGGAAGGGGCCTATAATTCACCCCTCCACTTT.

This clone has a single count. This chain links TRBV19 with TRBJ2-7, with D maybe TRBD2 (7 bases). V shed 7 bases and J shed 7 bases, with 20 bases lying between them. The CDR3 runs to 14 residues. Looked up from germline, CDR1 is LNHDA and CDR2 is SQIVND (reference sequence). CDR3 coding DNA: TGTGCCAGTACCATCACGGGGGGCTTGGGAGAGCAGTACTTC. Its protein product is CASTITGGLGEQYF.

The chain recombines TRBV5-1 with TRBJ2-7; TRBD2 might be the D (6 bases). The CDR3 totals 14 residues. Germline V gives CDR1 SGHRS, CDR2 YFSETQ. V was cut by 4 bases and J by 0 bases, with 11 bases left in between. The CDR3 nucleotides are TGCGCCAGCAGCGGACGGGGGATCTCCTACGAGCAGTACTTC. Translating it yields CASSGRGISYEQYF.